The 4 T cell receptor beta chains reported below all come from one sample, sequenced in a study of cytomegalovirus exposure and HLA in healthy donors (dated by TCRdb to the late 2010s). The library relied on the immunoSEQ multiplex PCR assay. A mixture of 60 forward primers for TCR Vbeta segments and 13 reverse primers for TCR Jbeta segments was used in the multiplex PCR. Held by TCRdb, this immuneACCESS table contains in-frame sequences only and omits some clones. Under half of the omission traces to an unresolved V gene where checked; the cause of the rest is unknown. This specimen's table enumerates about 130,000 clones. The leading ten clones occupy approximately 1.8% of the sample. Sequences were obtained from PBMCs. The receptors here all came from a man younger than 35 in good health and CMV-seronegative.

The gene calls are TRBV7-2 and TRBJ1-4, with D maybe TRBD1 (6 bases). Trimming shortened V by 4 bases and J by 1 base, and 10 bases separated the two germline ends. The CDR3 spans 15 residues. CDR1 and CDR2 from the germline V gene are SGHTA and FQGNSA. In nucleotides, the CDR3 is TGTGCCAGCAGCTCCCAGGGGAGAACTAATGAAAAACTGTTTTTT. This codes for CASSSQGRTNEKLFF. Together with reference TRBV7-2 and TRBJ1-4, the CDR3 gives the full variable domain: GAGVSQSPSNKVTEKGKDVELRCDPISGHTALYWYRQSLGQGLEFLIYFQGNSAPDKSGLPSDRFSAERTGGSVSTLTIQRTQQEDSAVYLCASSSQGRTNEKLFFGSGTQLSVL.

The V call is TRBV11-2, the J call TRBJ2-5, with TRBD1 matching 8 bases. CDR3 length: 14 residues. Germline V gene data show CDR1 as SGHAT and CDR2 as FQNNGV. J gave up 5 bases and V 3 bases, and 5 bases lay outside the gene matches. This CDR3 reads CASSFGQGGETQYF. The CDR3 DNA reads TGTGCCAGCAGCTTCGGACAGGGAGGCGAGACCCAGTACTTC.

The J gene is TRBJ1-1, the V gene TRBV7-2; D is uncertain. The CDR3 contains 15 residues. Germline CDR1 reads SGHTA; CDR2 reads FQGNSA. Trimming pared 0 bases from V and 5 bases from J, leaving 13 bases between. In DNA, the CDR3 is TGTGCCAGCAGCTTAGCTCGGGGTAAGGGTACTGAAGCTTTCTTT. As protein: CASSLARGKGTEAFF.

The chain combines TRBV7-9 with TRBJ2-1, with D tentatively TRBD1 (6 bases). This CDR3 is built from 14 residues. Germline loops: CDR1 SEHNR, CDR2 FQNEAQ (reference sequence). V was clipped by 5 bases and J by 5 bases, with 13 bases between them. For the CDR3, the DNA is TGTGCCAGCAGCCTGGGGACATACAACAATGAGCAGTTCTTC. It specifies CASSLGTYNNEQFF.